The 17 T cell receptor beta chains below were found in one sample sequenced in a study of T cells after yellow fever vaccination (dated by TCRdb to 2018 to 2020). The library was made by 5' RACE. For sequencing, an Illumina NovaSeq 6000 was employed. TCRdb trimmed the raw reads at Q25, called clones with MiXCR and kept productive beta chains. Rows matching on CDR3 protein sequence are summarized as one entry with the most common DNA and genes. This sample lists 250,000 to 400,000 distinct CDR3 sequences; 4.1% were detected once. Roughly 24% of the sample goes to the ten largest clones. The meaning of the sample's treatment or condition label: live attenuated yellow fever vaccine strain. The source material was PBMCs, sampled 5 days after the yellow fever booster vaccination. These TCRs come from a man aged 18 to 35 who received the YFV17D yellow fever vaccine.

The CDR3 spells CSATAGNQNTEAFF. The CDR3 coding sequence is TGCAGTGCTACGGCGGGCAACCAGAACACTGAAGCTTTCTTT. The chain combines TRBV20-1 with TRBJ1-1; D uncertain. Trimming left V 4 bases short and J 1 base short, with 13 bases between. Germline CDR1 reads DFQATT; CDR2 reads SNEGSKA (reference sequence). The CDR3 has 14 residues.

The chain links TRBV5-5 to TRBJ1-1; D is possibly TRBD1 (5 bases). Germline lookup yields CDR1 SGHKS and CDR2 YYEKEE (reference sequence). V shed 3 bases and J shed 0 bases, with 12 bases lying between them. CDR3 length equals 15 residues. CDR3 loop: CASSSAPTVNTEAFF. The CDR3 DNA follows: TGTGCCAGCAGCTCCGCACCGACAGTGAACACTGAAGCTTTCTTT.

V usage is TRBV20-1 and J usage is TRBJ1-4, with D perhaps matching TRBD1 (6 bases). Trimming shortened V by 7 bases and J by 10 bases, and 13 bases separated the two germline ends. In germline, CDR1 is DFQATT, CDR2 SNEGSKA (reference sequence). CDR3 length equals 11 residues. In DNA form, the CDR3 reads TGCAGTGGGAAGACAGGAGTAAAACTGTTTTTT. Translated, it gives CSGKTGVKLFF.

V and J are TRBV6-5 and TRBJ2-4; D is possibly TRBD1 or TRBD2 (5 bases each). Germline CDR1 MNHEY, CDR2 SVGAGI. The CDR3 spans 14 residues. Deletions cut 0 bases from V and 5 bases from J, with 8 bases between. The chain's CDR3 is CASSYSGTQNIQYF. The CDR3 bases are TGTGCCAGCAGTTACTCGGGGACCCAAAACATTCAGTACTTC.

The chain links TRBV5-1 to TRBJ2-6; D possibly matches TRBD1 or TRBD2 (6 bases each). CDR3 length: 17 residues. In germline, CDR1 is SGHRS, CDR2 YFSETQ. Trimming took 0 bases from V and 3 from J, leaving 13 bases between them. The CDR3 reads CASSLAPGAGGANVLTF. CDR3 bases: TGCGCCAGCAGCTTGGCCCCGGGGGCTGGTGGGGCCAACGTCCTGACTTTC.

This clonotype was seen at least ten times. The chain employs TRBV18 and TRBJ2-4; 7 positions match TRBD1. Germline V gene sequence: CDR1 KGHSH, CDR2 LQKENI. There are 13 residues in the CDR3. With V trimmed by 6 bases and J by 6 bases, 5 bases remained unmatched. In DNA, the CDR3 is TGTGCCAGCTCCACAGGGGATGGAAACATTCAGTACTTC. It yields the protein CASSTGDGNIQYF.

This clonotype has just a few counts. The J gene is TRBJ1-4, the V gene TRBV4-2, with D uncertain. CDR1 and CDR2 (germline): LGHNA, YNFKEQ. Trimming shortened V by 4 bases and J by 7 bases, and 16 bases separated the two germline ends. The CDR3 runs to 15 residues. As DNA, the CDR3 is TGTGCCAGCAGCCCGTCCTCGGGGATTAGTGAAAAACTGTTTTTT. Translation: CASSPSSGISEKLFF.

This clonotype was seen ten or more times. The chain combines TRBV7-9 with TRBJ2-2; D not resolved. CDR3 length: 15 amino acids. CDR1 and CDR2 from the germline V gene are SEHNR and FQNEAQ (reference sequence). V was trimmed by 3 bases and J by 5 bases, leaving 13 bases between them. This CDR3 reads CASSFGDRDTGELFF. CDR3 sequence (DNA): TGTGCCAGCAGCTTCGGAGACCGAGATACCGGGGAGCTGTTTTTT.

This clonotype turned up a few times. The CDR3 DNA reads TGCAGTGCCCCCCCCGCGGGGGGGCCTGGCGGGGAGCTGTTTTTT. It is translated as CSAPPAGGPGGELFF. The chain recombines TRBV20-1 with TRBJ2-2, with TRBD2 matching over 9 bases. V was clipped by 6 bases and J by 7 bases; unmatched bases: 12. Germline assignment: CDR1 DFQATT and CDR2 SNEGSKA (reference sequence). The CDR3 totals 15 residues.

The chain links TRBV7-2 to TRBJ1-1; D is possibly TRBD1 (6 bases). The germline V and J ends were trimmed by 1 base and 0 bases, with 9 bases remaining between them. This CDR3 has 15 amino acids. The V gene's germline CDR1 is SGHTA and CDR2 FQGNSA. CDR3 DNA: TGTGCCAGCAGCTTAGGACGGGACATGAACACTGAAGCTTTCTTT. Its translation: CASSLGRDMNTEAFF. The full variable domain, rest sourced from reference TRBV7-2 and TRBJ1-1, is GAGVSQSPSNKVTEKGKDVELRCDPISGHTALYWYRQSLGQGLEFLIYFQGNSAPDKSGLPSDRFSAERTGGSVSTLTIQRTQQEDSAVYLCASSLGRDMNTEAFFGQGTRLTVV.

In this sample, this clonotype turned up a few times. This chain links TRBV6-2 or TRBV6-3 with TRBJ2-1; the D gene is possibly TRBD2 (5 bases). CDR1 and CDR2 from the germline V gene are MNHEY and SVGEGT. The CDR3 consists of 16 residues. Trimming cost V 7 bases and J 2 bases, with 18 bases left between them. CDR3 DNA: TGTGCCAGCACTAGAAGGGAGACCCGAACCTACAATGAGCAGTTCTTC. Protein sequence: CASTRRETRTYNEQFF.

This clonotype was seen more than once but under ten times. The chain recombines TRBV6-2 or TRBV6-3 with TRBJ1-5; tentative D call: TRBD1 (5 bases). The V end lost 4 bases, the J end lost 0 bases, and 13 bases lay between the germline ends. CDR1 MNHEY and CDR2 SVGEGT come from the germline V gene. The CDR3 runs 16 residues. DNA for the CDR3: TGTGCCAGCAGTTCGGCTGGGACCCTTAGCAATCAGCCCCAGCATTTT. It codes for CASSSAGTLSNQPQHF.

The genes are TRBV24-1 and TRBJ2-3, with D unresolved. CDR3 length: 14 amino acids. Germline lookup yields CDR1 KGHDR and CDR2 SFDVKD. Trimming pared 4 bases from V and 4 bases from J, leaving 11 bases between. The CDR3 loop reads CATSDPDRPDTQYF. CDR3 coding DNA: TGTGCCACCAGTGACCCTGACCGCCCAGATACGCAGTATTTT.

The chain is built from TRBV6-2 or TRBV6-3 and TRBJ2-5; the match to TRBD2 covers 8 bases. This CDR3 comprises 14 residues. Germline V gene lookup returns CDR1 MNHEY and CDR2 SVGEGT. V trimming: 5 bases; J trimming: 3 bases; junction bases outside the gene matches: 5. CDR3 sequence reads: CASSPVGGEETQYF. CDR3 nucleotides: TGTGCCAGCAGTCCCGTCGGGGGGGAAGAGACCCAGTACTTC.

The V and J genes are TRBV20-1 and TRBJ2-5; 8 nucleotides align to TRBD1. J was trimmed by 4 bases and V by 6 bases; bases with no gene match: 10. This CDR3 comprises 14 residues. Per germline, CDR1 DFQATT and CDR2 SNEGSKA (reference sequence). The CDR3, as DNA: TGCAGTGCCCCGGACAGGGCGTCCGGAGAGACCCAGTACTTC. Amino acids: CSAPDRASGETQYF.

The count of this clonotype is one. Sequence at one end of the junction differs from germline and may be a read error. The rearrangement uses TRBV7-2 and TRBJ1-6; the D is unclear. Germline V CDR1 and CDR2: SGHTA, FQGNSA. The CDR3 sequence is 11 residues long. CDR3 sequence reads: CASSSAIPLPF. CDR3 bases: TGTGCCAGCAGCTCCGCCATTCCCCTCCCCTTT.

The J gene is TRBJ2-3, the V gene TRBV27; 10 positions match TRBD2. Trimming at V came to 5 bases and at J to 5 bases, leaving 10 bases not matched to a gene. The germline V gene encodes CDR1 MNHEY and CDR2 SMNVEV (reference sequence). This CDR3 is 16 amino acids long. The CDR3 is CASSPYLAGAGDTQYF. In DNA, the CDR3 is TGTGCCAGCAGTCCCTATCTAGCGGGGGCCGGAGATACGCAGTATTTT.